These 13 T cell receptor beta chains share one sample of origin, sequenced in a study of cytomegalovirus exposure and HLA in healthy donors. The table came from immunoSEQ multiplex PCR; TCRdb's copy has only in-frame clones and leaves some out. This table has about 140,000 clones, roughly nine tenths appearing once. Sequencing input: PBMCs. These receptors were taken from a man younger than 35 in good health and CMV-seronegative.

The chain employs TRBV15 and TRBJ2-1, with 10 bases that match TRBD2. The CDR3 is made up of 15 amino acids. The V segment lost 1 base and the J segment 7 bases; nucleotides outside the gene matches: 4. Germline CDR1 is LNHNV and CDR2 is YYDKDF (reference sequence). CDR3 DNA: TGTGCCACCAGCAGAGCAGCGGGAGGGGGGAATGAGCAGTTCTTC. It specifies CATSRAAGGGNEQFF.

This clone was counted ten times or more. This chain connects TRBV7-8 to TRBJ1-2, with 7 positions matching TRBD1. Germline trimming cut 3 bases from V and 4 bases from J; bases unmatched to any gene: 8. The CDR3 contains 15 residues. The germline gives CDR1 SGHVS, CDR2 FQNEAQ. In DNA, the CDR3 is TGTGCCAGCAGCTTGGGGACAGTTCGACGCTATGGCTACACCTTC. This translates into CASSLGTVRRYGYTF.

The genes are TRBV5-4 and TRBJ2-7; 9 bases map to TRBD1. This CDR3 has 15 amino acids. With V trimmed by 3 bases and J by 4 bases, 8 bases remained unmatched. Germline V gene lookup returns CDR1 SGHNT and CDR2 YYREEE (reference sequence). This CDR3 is CASSSRTGVEYEQYF. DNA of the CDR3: TGTGCCAGCAGCTCCCGGACAGGGGTGGAGTACGAGCAGTACTTC.

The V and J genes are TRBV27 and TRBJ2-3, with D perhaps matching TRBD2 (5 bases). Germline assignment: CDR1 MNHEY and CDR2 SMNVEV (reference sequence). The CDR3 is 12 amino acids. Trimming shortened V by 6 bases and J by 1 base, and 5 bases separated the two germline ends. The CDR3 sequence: CASRRGTDTQYF. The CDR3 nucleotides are TGTGCCAGCAGGAGGGGCACAGATACGCAGTATTTT.

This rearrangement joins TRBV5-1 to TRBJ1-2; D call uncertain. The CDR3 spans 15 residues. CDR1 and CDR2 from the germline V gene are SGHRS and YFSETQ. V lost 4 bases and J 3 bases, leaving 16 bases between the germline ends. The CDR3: CASSPRGILDYGYTF. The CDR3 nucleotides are TGCGCCAGCAGCCCCCGAGGGATTTTGGACTATGGCTACACCTTC.

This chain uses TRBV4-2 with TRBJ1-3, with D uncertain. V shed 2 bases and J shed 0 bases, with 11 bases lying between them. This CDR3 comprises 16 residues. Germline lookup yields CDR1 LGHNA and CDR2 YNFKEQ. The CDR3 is CASSQSVSGSGNTIYF. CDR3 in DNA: TGTGCCAGCAGCCAATCAGTTAGCGGCTCTGGAAACACCATATATTTT.

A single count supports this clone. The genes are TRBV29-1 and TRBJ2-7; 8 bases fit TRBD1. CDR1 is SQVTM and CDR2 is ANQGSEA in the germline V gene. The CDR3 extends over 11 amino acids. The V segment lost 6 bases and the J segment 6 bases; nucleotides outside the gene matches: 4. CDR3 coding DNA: TGCAGCGTGAGCACAGGGGGCGAGCAGTACTTC. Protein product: CSVSTGGEQYF.

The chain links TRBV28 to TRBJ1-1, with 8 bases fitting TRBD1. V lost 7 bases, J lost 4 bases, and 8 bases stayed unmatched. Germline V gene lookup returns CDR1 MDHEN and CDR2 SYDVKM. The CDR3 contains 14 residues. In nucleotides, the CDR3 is TGTGCCAGCAAAACACAGGGGGTTGTCACTGAAGCTTTCTTT. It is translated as CASKTQGVVTEAFF.

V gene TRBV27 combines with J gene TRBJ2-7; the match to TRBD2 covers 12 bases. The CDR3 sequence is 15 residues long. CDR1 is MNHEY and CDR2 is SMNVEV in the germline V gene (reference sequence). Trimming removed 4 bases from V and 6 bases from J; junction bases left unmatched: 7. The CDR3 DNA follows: TGTGCCAGCAGTTCATGGACTAGCGGGATCGGCGAGCAGTACTTC. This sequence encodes CASSSWTSGIGEQYF.

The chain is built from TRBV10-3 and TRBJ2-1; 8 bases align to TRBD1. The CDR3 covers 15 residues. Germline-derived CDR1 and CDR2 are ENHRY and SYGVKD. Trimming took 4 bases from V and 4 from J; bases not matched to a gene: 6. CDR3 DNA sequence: TGTGCCATCAGTGGTTCGGGACAGGATTACAATGAGCAGTTCTTC. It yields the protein CAISGSGQDYNEQFF.

The CDR3: CASSISRGLGNTIYF. CDR3 DNA sequence: TGTGCCAGTAGTATATCCAGGGGGCTCGGAAACACCATATATTTT. This rearrangement joins TRBV19 to TRBJ1-3, with 8 bases identical to TRBD1. The germline gives CDR1 LNHDA, CDR2 SQIVND (reference sequence). CDR3 length: 15 residues. V was clipped by 2 bases and J by 4 bases; unmatched bases: 4.

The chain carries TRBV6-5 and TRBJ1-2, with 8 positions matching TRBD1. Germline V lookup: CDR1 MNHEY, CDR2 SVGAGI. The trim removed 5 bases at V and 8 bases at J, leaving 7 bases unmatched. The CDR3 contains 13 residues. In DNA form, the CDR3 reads TGTGCCAGCAGTGAGGACAGGGCGAAGGGCTACACCTTC. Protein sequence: CASSEDRAKGYTF.

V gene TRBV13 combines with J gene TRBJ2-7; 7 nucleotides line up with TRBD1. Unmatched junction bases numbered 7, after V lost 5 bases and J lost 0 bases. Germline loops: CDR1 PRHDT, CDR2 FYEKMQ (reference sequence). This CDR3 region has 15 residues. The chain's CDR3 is CASSIDRASSYEQYF. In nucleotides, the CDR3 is TGTGCCAGCAGCATAGACAGGGCCAGCTCCTACGAGCAGTACTTC.